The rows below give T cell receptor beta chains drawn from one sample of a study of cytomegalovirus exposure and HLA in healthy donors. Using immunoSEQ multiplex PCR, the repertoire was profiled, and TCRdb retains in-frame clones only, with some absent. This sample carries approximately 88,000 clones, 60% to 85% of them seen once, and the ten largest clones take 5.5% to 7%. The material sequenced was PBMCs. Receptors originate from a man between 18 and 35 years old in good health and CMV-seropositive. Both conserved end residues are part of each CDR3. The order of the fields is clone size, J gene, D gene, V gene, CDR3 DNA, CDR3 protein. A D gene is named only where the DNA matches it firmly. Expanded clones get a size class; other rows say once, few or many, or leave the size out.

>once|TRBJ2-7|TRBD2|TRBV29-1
TGCAGCGTGCGAAGGGGGTTAGCGGGAGGGCCCTACGAGCAGTACTTC
CSVRRGLAGGPYEQYF
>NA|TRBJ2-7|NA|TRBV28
TGTGCCAGCAGGACAATTGTGGACGAGCAGTACTTC
CASRTIVDEQYF
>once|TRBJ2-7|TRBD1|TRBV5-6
TGTGCCAGCAGCTTTGGGACAGGGGGCGAGCAGTACTTC
CASSFGTGGEQYF
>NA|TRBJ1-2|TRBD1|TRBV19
TGTGCCAGCCACCCCGACAGGGGGCTGCATGGCTACACCTTC
CASHPDRGLHGYTF
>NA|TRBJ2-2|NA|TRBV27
TGTGCCAGCAGTTTACTAGGCCGGGAGCTGTTTTTT
CASSLLGRELFF
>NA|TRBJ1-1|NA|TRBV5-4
TGTGCCAGCAGCAATCCCAAGAACACTGAAGCTTTCTTT
CASSNPKNTEAFF
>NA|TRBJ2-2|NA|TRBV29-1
TGCAGCGGACTAGACGCCGGGGAGCTGTTTTTT
CSGLDAGELFF
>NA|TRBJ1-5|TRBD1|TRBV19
TGTGCCACCGCCGGGACAGGGGGTAGTCAGCCCCAGCATTTT
CATAGTGGSQPQHF
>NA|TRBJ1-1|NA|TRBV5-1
TGCGCCAGCAGCGGAGTGTACACTGAAGCTTTCTTT
CASSGVYTEAFF
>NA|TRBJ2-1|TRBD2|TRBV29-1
TGCAGCGTTGAATTTACGGGAGGGGACGTTGATGAGCAGTTCTTC
CSVEFTGGDVDEQFF
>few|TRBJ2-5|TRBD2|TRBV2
TGTGCCAGCAGTGCGACTAGCGGGAGGGGAGAGACCCAGTACTTC
CASSATSGRGETQYF
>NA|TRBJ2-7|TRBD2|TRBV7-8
TGTGCCAGCAGTGCCGGGGGGGGCCGCGAGCAGTACTTC
CASSAGGGREQYF
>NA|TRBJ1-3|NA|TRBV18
TGTGCCAGCTCACCGGAGGGAAGAGGAAACACCATATATTTT
CASSPEGRGNTIYF
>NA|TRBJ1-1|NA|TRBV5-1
TGCGCCAGCAGCTTAATATGGGGGGTCCCTGAAGCTTTCTTT
CASSLIWGVPEAFF
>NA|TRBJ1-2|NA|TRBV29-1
TGCAGCGTTCACGAGAACTATGGCTACACCTTC
CSVHENYGYTF
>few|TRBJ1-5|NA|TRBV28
TGTGCCAGCAGTTCCTATCAGCCCCAGCATTTT
CASSSYQPQHF
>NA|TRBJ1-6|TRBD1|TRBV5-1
TGCGCCAGCAGCTTACGAGGGGGCGAGGCCCGCTCACCCCTCCACTTT
CASSLRGGEARSPLHF
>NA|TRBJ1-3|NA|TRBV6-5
TGTGCCAGCAGTTACGACAACTCTGGAAACACCATATATTTT
CASSYDNSGNTIYF
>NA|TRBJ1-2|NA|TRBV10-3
TGTGCCATCAACGCAGGGGATGGGAGAGGCTACACCTTC
CAINAGDGRGYTF
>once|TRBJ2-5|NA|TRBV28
TGTGCCAGCAGCCCATGGGCACTCCAAGAGACCCAGTACTTC
CASSPWALQETQYF
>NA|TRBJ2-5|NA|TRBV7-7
TGTGCTAGCAGCTTGGGGTCAGGACTGCAAGAGACCCAGTACTTC
CASSLGSGLQETQYF
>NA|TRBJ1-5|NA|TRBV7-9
TGTGCCAGCAGCTTAACGGATCAGCCCCAGCATTTT
CASSLTDQPQHF
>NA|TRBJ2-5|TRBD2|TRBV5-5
TGTGCCAGCAGCAAGGTCCTAGCGGGAGGGAGGGAGACCCAGTACTTC
CASSKVLAGGRETQYF
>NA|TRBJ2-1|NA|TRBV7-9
TGTGCCAGCAGAAAAGTGGGGGGAGCTAAAAACAATGAGCAGTTCTTC
CASRKVGGAKNNEQFF
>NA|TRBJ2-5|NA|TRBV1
TGCACCAGCAGCCGGTGGGACAGCAACTCCAAACAAGAGACCCAGTACTTC
CTSSRWDSNSKQETQYF
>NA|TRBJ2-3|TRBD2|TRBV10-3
TGTGCCATCAGCCGGACTAGCGGGTCAGATACGCAGTATTTT
CAISRTSGSDTQYF
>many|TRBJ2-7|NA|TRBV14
TGTGCCAGCAGCCAAGTAGACTCCTACGAGCAGTACTTC
CASSQVDSYEQYF
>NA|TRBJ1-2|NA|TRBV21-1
TGTGCCAGCAGCAAAGCCGGCGGGGGGATCTCCTATGGCTACACCTTC
CASSKAGGGISYGYTF
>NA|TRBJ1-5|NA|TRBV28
TGTGCCAGCAGCGGACGACAGGCATTGCGGCGAAATCAGCCCCAGCATTTT
CASSGRQALRRNQPQHF
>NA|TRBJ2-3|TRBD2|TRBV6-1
TGTGCCAGCAGCGATATTCTAGCGGGAGGACCTTCTTTT
CASSDILAGGPSF
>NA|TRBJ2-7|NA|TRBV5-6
TGTGCCAGCAGCTCGGACGGGGCCTACGAGCAGTACTTC
CASSSDGAYEQYF
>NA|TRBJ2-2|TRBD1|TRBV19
TGTGCCAGTAGTGCAGTGACAGGGACGAACACCGGGGAGCTGTTTTTT
CASSAVTGTNTGELFF
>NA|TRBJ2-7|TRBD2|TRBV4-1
TGCGCCAGCAGCCAAGGGCGGGGGAAATACGAGCAGTACTTC
CASSQGRGKYEQYF
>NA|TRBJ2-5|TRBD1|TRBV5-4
TGTGCCAGCAGCTTGGGTAGTAAGGGGGCTTTAGGAGAGACCCAGTACTTC
CASSLGSKGALGETQYF